A single sample gave rise to the 9 T cell receptor beta chains below, sequenced in a study of regulatory and conventional T cells in RAG deficiency. The sorted conventional CD4+ T cells were CD25-low and CD127-high, with genomic DNA sequenced. The protocol was immunoSEQ multiplex PCR, while the TCRdb copy is restricted to in-frame clones and leaves out a portion. The sample includes some 8,800 clones, more than 90% of them seen just once. Sequences were obtained from CD4+ effector T cells sorted from blood. The receptors stem from a human donor with RAG deficiency presenting as severe combined immunodeficiency.

As concerns this clone: The same CDR3 arises from other DNA sequences in this sample as well. The rearrangement uses TRBV20-1 and TRBJ2-1; D not certain. CDR1 and CDR2 (germline): DFQATT, SNEGSKA (reference sequence). This CDR3 region has 11 residues. V lost 2 bases and J lost 4, with 3 bases in between. The CDR3: CSARQYNEQFF. The DNA for the CDR3 is TGCAGTGCTAGACAATACAATGAGCAGTTCTTC.

The chain carries TRBV10-3 and TRBJ1-1; D is unresolved. The CDR3 contains 12 residues. Germline V lookup: CDR1 ENHRY, CDR2 SYGVKD. V shed 4 bases and J shed 4 bases, with 7 bases lying between them. As DNA, the CDR3 is TGTGCCATCAGTGTAGGGTCCACTGAAGCTTTCTTT. Its protein is CAISVGSTEAFF.

The rearrangement links TRBV5-1 to TRBJ2-3; perhaps D is TRBD1 or TRBD2 (5 bases each). The CDR3 extends over 14 amino acids. The V gene's germline CDR1 is SGHRS and CDR2 YFSETQ. The V end was cut by 1 base, the J end by 5 bases, with 11 bases between. Written as DNA, the CDR3 is TGCGCCAGCAGCTTGATGGGGACCGGAGATACGCAGTATTTT. The encoded protein is CASSLMGTGDTQYF.

V and J are TRBV5-4 and TRBJ1-1; D is unclear. V lost 3 bases, J lost 0 bases, and 12 bases lay in between. CDR1 and CDR2 (germline): SGHNT, YYREEE (reference sequence). This CDR3 contains 15 residues. The CDR3 loop reads CASSSRVSMNTEAFF. CDR3 coding DNA: TGTGCCAGCAGCTCCCGTGTCAGCATGAACACTGAAGCTTTCTTT.

The chain joins TRBV7-9 to TRBJ2-6; D assignment may be TRBD1 or TRBD2 (7 bases each). This CDR3 contains 18 residues. Germline V gene sequence: CDR1 SEHNR, CDR2 FQNEAQ (reference sequence). The germline V and J ends were trimmed by 5 bases and 0 bases, with 17 bases remaining between them. The CDR3 loop reads CASSQRQGLRSGANVLTF. CDR3 in DNA: TGTGCCAGCAGCCAAAGACAGGGACTACGCTCTGGGGCCAACGTCCTGACTTTC.

The genes are TRBV4-3 and TRBJ1-1; D unresolved. Trimming cost V 4 bases and J 0 bases, with 9 bases left between them. This CDR3 spans 14 amino acids. Germline V gene sequence: CDR1 LGHNA, CDR2 YSLEER. The chain's CDR3 is CASSRTTLNTEAFF. Written as DNA, the CDR3 is TGCGCCAGCAGCCGAACGACTTTGAACACTGAAGCTTTCTTT.

The chain is built from TRBV6-5 and TRBJ2-3; 8 bases agree with TRBD1. This CDR3 is built from 13 residues. Trimming cost V 4 bases and J 8 bases; bases outside gene matches: 5. Germline V gene lookup returns CDR1 MNHEY and CDR2 SVGAGI. CDR3 amino acids: CASSSDRVSTQYF. CDR3 nucleotides: TGTGCCAGCAGTTCGGACAGGGTGTCTACGCAGTATTTT.

The chain uses TRBV6-5 and TRBJ2-7, with D possibly being TRBD2 (5 bases). With 4 bases removed from V and 2 bases from J, the gap between germline ends came to 9 bases. This CDR3 region has 13 residues. Germline CDR1 and CDR2: MNHEY and SVGAGI. CDR3 in amino acids: CASSSVGTYEQYF. CDR3 bases: TGTGCCAGCAGTTCAGTCGGGACCTACGAGCAGTACTTC.

The chain joins TRBV7-9 to TRBJ1-2; D remains unclear. The germline V gene has CDR1 SEHNR and CDR2 FQNEAQ (reference sequence). The CDR3 runs to 14 residues. The V and J ends lost 5 bases and 6 bases respectively, with 16 bases between them. The CDR3 nucleotides read TGTGCCAGCAGCCCGTGGACCCGAGGCGATGGCTACACCTTC. This encodes CASSPWTRGDGYTF. The full variable domain, in which reference TRBV7-9 and TRBJ1-2 provide the parts outside the CDR3, is DTGVSQNPRHKITKRGQNVTFRCDPISEHNRLYWYRQTLGQGPEFLTYFQNEAQLEKSRLLSDRFSAERPKGSFSTLEIQRTEQGDSAMYLCASSPWTRGDGYTFGSGTRLTVV.